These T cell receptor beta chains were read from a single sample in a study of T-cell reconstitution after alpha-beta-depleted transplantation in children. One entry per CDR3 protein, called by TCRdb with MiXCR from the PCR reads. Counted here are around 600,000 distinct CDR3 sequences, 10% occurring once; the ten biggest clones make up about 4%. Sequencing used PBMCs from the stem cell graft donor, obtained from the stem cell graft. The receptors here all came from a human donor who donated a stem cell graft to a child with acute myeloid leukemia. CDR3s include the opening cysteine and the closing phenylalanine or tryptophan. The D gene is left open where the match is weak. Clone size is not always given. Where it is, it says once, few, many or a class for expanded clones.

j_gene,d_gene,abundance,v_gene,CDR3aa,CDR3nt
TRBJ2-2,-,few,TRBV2,CASSEKGRATGELFF,TGTGCCAGCAGTGAAAAGGGCAGGGCGACCGGGGAGCTGTTTTTT
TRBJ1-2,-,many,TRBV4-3,CASSRVAGDGYTF,TGCGCCAGCAGCAGGGTGGCAGGGGATGGCTACACCTTC
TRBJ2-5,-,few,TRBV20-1,CSARDVGLYQETQYF,TGCAGTGCTAGAGATGTGGGGCTGTACCAAGAGACCCAGTACTTC
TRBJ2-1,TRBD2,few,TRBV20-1,CSAGGGGAYNEQFF,TGCAGTGCTGGGGGCGGGGGGGCCTACAATGAGCAGTTCTTC
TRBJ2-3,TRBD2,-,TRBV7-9,CASSPKGLAVTDTQYF,TGTGCCAGCAGCCCGAAGGGACTAGCGGTCACAGATACGCAGTATTTT
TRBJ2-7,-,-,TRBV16,CASSRALGVPYEQYF,TGTGCCAGCAGCCGAGCACTGGGGGTTCCCTACGAGCAGTACTTC
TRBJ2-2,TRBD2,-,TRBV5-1,CASSLALAGNTGELFF,TGCGCCAGCAGCTTGGCCTTAGCGGGAAACACCGGGGAGCTGTTTTTT
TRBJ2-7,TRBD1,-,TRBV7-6,CASSLRGPDRVQAEQYF,TGTGCCAGCAGCTTACGGGGACCGGACAGGGTTCAAGCCGAGCAGTACTTC
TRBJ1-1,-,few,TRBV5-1,CASSLAEGRGTEAFF,TGCGCCAGCAGCTTGGCCGAGGGGAGAGGGACTGAAGCTTTCTTT
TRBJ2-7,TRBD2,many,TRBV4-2,CASSQGGHSGSSYEQYF,TGTGCCAGCAGCCAAGGGGGGCATAGCGGGAGCTCCTACGAGCAGTACTTC
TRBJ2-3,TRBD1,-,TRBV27,CASSLGQGRQDTQYF,TGTGCCAGCAGTTTGGGACAGGGAAGACAAGATACGCAGTATTTT
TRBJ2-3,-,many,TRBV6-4,CASSEGASLTDTQYF,TGTGCCAGCAGTGAAGGAGCCAGCCTCACAGATACGCAGTATTTT
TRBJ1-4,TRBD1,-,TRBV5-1,CASSGEGAFEKLFF,TGCGCCAGCAGCGGGGAGGGGGCGTTTGAAAAACTGTTTTTT
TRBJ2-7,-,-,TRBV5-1,CASSLVLRESSYEQYF,TGCGCCAGCAGCTTGGTACTGAGGGAAAGCTCCTACGAGCAGTACTTC
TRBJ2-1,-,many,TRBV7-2,CASSLVQGGNEQFF,TGTGCCAGCAGCTTAGTGCAGGGGGGCAATGAGCAGTTCTTC
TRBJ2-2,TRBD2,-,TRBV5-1,CASSPWVETSGRNTGELFF,TGCGCCAGCAGCCCGTGGGTCGAGACTAGCGGGCGAAACACCGGGGAGCTGTTTTTT
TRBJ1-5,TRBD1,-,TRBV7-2,CASSLTGQDRPQHF,TGTGCCAGCAGCTTGACGGGACAGGATCGGCCCCAGCATTTT